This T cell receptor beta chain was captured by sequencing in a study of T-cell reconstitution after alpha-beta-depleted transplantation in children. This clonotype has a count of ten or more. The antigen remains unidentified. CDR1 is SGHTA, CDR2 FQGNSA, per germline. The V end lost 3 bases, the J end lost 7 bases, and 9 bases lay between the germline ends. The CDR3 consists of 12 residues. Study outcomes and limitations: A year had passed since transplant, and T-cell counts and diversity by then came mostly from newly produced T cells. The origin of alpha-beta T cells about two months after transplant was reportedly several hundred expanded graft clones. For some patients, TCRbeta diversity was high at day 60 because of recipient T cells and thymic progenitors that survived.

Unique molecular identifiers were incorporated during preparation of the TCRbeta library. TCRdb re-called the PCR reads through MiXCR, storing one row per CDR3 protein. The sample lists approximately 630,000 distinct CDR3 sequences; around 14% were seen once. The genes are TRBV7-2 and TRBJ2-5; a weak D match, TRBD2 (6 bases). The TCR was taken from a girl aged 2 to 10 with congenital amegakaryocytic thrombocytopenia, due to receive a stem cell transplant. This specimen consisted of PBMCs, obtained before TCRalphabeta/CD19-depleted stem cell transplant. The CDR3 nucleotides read TGTGCCAGCAGCTTGGGAGGAAGGACCCAGTACTTC. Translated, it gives CASSLGGRTQYF.